This TCR beta chain was profiled in a study of T cells after yellow fever vaccination. Whole-study findings and limits: Weaker, the secondary response had a peak occurring faster, on day 5 versus 15. Contaminating bulk clonotypes could be abundant in FACS-sorted repertoires. Detected again after the booster were most primary-vaccination clones, at almost 97% CD4 and approximately 87% CD8. A minor fraction of clonotypes spanned both CD4 and CD8 compartments.

One entry per CDR3 protein results from TCRdb running MiXCR on the 5' RACE reads. This table holds 300,000 to 350,000 distinct CDR3 sequences, approximately 4% found once. This clonotype was counted many times. Its antigen remains unknown. The V and J ends lost 5 bases and 4 bases, in that order; junction bases with no gene match: 10. CDR3 size: 16 residues. From germline, CDR1 is SGHTA and CDR2 FQGNSA. This material consisted of PBMCs, taken 15 days after the yellow fever booster vaccination. The clonotype was recovered from a young man who received the YFV17D yellow fever vaccine. J is TRBJ1-4 and V is TRBV7-2, with TRBD1 matching over 7 bases. The CDR3 sequence is CASSLTGVALNEKLFF. The CDR3 bases are TGTGCCAGCAGCCTAACAGGGGTCGCGCTTAATGAAAAACTGTTTTTT. Looking up the rest from reference TRBV7-2 and TRBJ1-4 gives the full variable domain: GAGVSQSPSNKVTEKGKDVELRCDPISGHTALYWYRQSLGQGLEFLIYFQGNSAPDKSGLPSDRFSAERTGGSVSTLTIQRTQQEDSAVYLCASSLTGVALNEKLFFGSGTQLSVL.